The clone carrying this T cell receptor (beta chain) turned up a few times. Its cognate antigen is unknown. The sample originates from a study of beta chain features in type 1 diabetes. Points from the study as a whole: Type 1 diabetes patients showed a moderate but significant shortening of TCRB CDR3s in all four CD4+ subsets.

Expressed TCRB transcripts were sequenced after all isolated RNA was converted to cDNA. Libraries were prepared by immunoSEQ multiplex PCR; TCRdb keeps only in-frame clonotypes and omits some of them. The repertoire consists of 600,000 or so clones, with roughly an eighth occurring once and the leading ten covering less than 0.04%. Trimming cost V 6 bases and J 7 bases; bases outside gene matches: 13. This CDR3 has 15 amino acids. Germline lookup yields CDR1 MRHNA and CDR2 SNTAGT. The chain joins TRBV6-4 to TRBJ2-7, with TRBD1 identical over 9 bases. The receptor's source is a man aged 18 to 29 with type 1 diabetes. The material sequenced was naive CD4+ T cells from blood. The CDR3 DNA sequence: TGTGCCAGCAGACTTCCCGGGACAGGGCCAAGGGAGCAGTACTTC. Its translation: CASRLPGTGPREQYF.